These 17 T cell receptor beta chains share one sample of origin, sequenced in a study of spatial heterogeneity in lung cancer. TCRdb itself ran the 5' RACE reads through MiXCR, one entry per CDR3 protein. The data contain roughly 5,400 distinct CDR3 sequences, around a third of them seen just once; the ten biggest clones take up 3.5% to 4%. The time point denotes: sample taken at primary tumor resection. Unsorted whole RNA samples from tumor, nontumor lung or frozen PBMC were sequenced. Source: PBMCs, taken at surgery. The receptors come from a female donor with early-stage non-small cell lung cancer.

This clonotype counts as medium-sized. This beta chain came through as a stray read in a library set up for alpha chains, and its size says little. This chain uses TRBV12-3 or TRBV12-4 with TRBJ2-3, with 7 bases matching TRBD2. J was trimmed by 1 base and V by 3 bases; bases with no gene match: 10. The CDR3 consists of 17 residues. CDR3 residues: CASSFPSGPTGTDTQYF. CDR3 nucleotide sequence: TGTGCCAGCAGTTTCCCTAGCGGACCCACGGGCACAGATACGCAGTATTTT.

Remarks on this clonotype: The size of this beta chain means little, since it is a stray read in a library made for alpha chains. The V call is TRBV28, the J call TRBJ2-2; D is ambiguous. In germline, CDR1 is MDHEN, CDR2 SYDVKM. The CDR3 totals 13 residues. V was cut by 8 bases and J by 2 bases, with 9 bases left in between. The CDR3 DNA reads TGTGCCAGCCAGGTTGCCAACACCGGGGAGCTGTTTTTT. It codes for CASQVANTGELFF.

With respect to this clonotype: This beta chain came through as a stray read in a library set up for alpha chains, and its size says little. The rearrangement links TRBV7-2 to TRBJ2-3; no definite D call. The CDR3 has 14 amino acids. Germline V gives CDR1 SGHTA, CDR2 FQGNSA. The V gene lost 3 bases and the J gene lost 2 bases, with 9 bases spanning the gap. The CDR3: CASSLPPVTDTQYF. In DNA, the CDR3 is TGTGCCAGCAGCTTGCCTCCTGTCACAGATACGCAGTATTTT.

Details on this clonotype: This beta chain lies outside the target of a library built for alpha chains; its clone size means little. V usage is TRBV28 and J usage is TRBJ2-6; D not resolved. The CDR3 extends over 14 amino acids. CDR1 MDHEN and CDR2 SYDVKM come from the germline V gene. The V end was cut by 6 bases, the J end by 0 bases, with 6 bases between. CDR3 in DNA: TGTGCCAGCAGGAGGAGCTCTGGGGCCAACGTCCTGACTTTC. It codes for CASRRSSGANVLTF.

A note on this clonotype: The library was prepared for alpha chains; this beta chain is a stray read, so its frequency means little. This chain joins TRBV15 and TRBJ2-7; D remains ambiguous. This CDR3 is built from 11 residues. Germline values: CDR1 LNHNV, CDR2 YYDKDF (reference sequence). V gave up 4 bases and J gave up 5 bases, with 6 bases separating them. CDR3 sequence: CATSKWDEQYF. CDR3 DNA sequence: TGTGCCACCAGCAAGTGGGACGAGCAGTACTTC.

Details on this clonotype: Because this beta chain is a stray read in a library intended to capture alpha chains, its abundance should not be given much weight. This chain uses TRBV6-2 or TRBV6-3 with TRBJ2-3; 9 positions agree with TRBD1. The CDR3 spans 14 residues. Germline V CDR1 and CDR2: MNHEY, SVGEGT. V lost 4 bases and J lost 4; bases outside the gene matches: 3. The CDR3 nucleotides read TGTGCCAGCAGTTTGCGACAGGGGGCAGATACGCAGTATTTT. Its translation is CASSLRQGADTQYF.

This clonotype has more than one count but fewer than ten. Because this beta chain is a stray read in a library intended to capture alpha chains, its abundance should not be given much weight. The chain joins TRBV15 to TRBJ2-3; D unclear. V lost 0 bases to trimming and J lost 6 bases, with 4 bases between them. Germline CDR1 is LNHNV and CDR2 is YYDKDF (reference sequence). This CDR3 contains 12 residues. The CDR3 bases are TGTGCCACCAGCAGAGATGCGGATACGCAGTATTTT. Protein product: CATSRDADTQYF.

This clonotype was seen a few times. A library prepared for alpha chains yielded this beta chain as an off-target read; its size is of little meaning. The chain employs TRBV5-1 and TRBJ2-7; D uncertain. Trimming shortened V by 8 bases and J by 4 bases, and 22 bases separated the two germline ends. CDR1 is SGHRS and CDR2 is YFSETQ in the germline V gene. The CDR3 extends over 15 amino acids. The CDR3: CASTPDGPLGYEQYF. The CDR3 nucleotides read TGCGCCAGTACCCCTGACGGGCCCCTGGGTTACGAGCAGTACTTC. The complete variable domain, with remaining parts taken from reference TRBV5-1 and TRBJ2-7, reads KAGVTQTPRYLIKTRGQQVTLSCSPISGHRSVSWYQQTPGQGLQFLFEYFSETQRNKGNFPGRFSGRQFSNSRSEMNVSTLELGDSALYLCASTPDGPLGYEQYFGPGTRLTVT.

About this clonotype: Because this beta chain is a stray read in a library intended to capture alpha chains, its abundance should not be given much weight. The chain has TRBV7-2 and TRBJ2-3; D possibly corresponds to TRBD2 (5 bases). The CDR3 length is 14 residues. Trimming shortened V by 4 bases and J by 11 bases, and 19 bases separated the two germline ends. Germline values: CDR1 SGHTA, CDR2 FQGNSA. CDR3 nucleotide sequence: TGTGCCAGCAGCTCCCCGCGAGACGGGGTGGGGCAGTATTTT. Translation: CASSSPRDGVGQYF.

Note on this clonotype: A library made for alpha chains picked up this beta chain off target, so its size means little. This rearrangement joins TRBV29-1 to TRBJ2-5, with D unclear. The V end was cut by 7 bases, the J end by 1 base, with 16 bases between. The germline V gene has CDR1 SQVTM and CDR2 ANQGSEA. The CDR3 is made up of 14 amino acids. CDR3 in DNA: TGCAGCGGTCAGCCTTATAAGGCCCAAGAGACCCAGTACTTC. Protein sequence: CSGQPYKAQETQYF.

This clonotype was seen a handful of times. This beta chain is a stray read from a library made for alpha chains; its abundance is not meaningful. This rearrangement joins TRBV9 to TRBJ2-1, with 7 bases lining up with TRBD1. CDR3 length: 14 amino acids. Germline CDR1 and CDR2: SGDLS and YYNGEE. After removal of 0 bases from V and 4 bases from J, the junction contained 1 base not matched to a gene. Written as DNA, the CDR3 is TGTGCCAGCAGCGTAGAACAGGGGTACAATGAGCAGTTCTTC. Translating gives CASSVEQGYNEQFF. Filled out from reference TRBV9 and TRBJ2-1, the complete variable domain reads DSGVTQTPKHLITATGQRVTLRCSPRSGDLSVYWYQQSLDQGLQFLIQYYNGEERAKGNILERFSAQQFPDLHSELNLSSLELGDSALYFCASSVEQGYNEQFFGPGTRLTVL.

Turning to this clonotype: Because the library targeted alpha chains, this beta chain is an off-target read whose size means little. The chain couples TRBV3-1 to TRBJ2-2; possible D gene TRBD1, 5 bases. The CDR3 consists of 14 residues. Germline V gives CDR1 LGHDT, CDR2 YNNKEL (reference sequence). V was trimmed by 8 bases and J by 6 bases, leaving 16 bases between them. For the CDR3, the DNA is TGTGCCAGCGCCTCCCAGGGTTTGTCCGGGGAGCTGTTTTTT. Translation gives CASASQGLSGELFF.

In the case of this clonotype: With the library built for alpha chains, this beta chain is off target and its frequency is not meaningful. The V gene is TRBV4-3, the J gene TRBJ2-2; no definite D call. The CDR3 loop spans 15 amino acids. Germline V lookup: CDR1 LGHNA, CDR2 YSLEER. Deletions cut 0 bases from V and 4 bases from J, with 9 bases between. Here the CDR3 DNA reads TGCGCCAGCAGCCAAGATCAGGTCCGCACCGGGGAGCTGTTTTTT. Translation gives CASSQDQVRTGELFF.

Concerning this clonotype: In a library made to pick up alpha chains, this beta chain is a stray read with a size that means little. The chain links TRBV20-1 to TRBJ2-5, with a tentative D call TRBD1 (7 bases). Trimming left V 6 bases short and J 4 bases short, with 18 bases between. CDR1 is DFQATT and CDR2 is SNEGSKA in the germline V gene (reference sequence). The CDR3 totals 14 residues. The CDR3, as DNA: TGCAGTGCCGTGACTAGGGGGCGCCGAGAGACCCAGTACTTC. Residues: CSAVTRGRRETQYF.

This clonotype has a handful of counts. The size of this beta chain means little, since it is a stray read in a library made for alpha chains. V and J are TRBV5-1 and TRBJ2-7; 11 positions match TRBD2. Germline CDR1 SGHRS, CDR2 YFSETQ. J gave up 3 bases and V 4 bases, and 3 bases lay outside the gene matches. CDR3 length: 14 amino acids. The CDR3 nucleotides read TGCGCCAGCAGCGGCGGGACTAGCGGCTACGAGCAGTACTTC. It is translated as CASSGGTSGYEQYF.

On this clonotype itself: As an off-target read in a library built for alpha chains, this beta chain has a frequency of little significance. V usage is TRBV29-1 and J usage is TRBJ2-5; no firm D call. This CDR3 region has 10 residues. V lost 4 bases and J 1 base, leaving 1 base between the germline ends. The germline V gene has CDR1 SQVTM and CDR2 ANQGSEA. The chain's CDR3 is CSVAQETQYF. Written as DNA, the CDR3 is TGCAGCGTTGCCCAAGAGACCCAGTACTTC.

Only one count was recorded for this clonotype. This beta chain came through as a stray read in a library set up for alpha chains, and its size says little. V and J are TRBV10-3 and TRBJ2-7, with TRBD2 matching 8 bases. Losses at the gene ends were 3 bases for V and 0 bases for J; bases not matched to a gene: 4. The CDR3 covers 15 residues. CDR1 and CDR2 from the germline V gene are ENHRY and SYGVKD. The CDR3 sequence: CAISEATSASYEQYF. CDR3 sequence (DNA): TGTGCCATCAGTGAAGCGACTAGCGCCTCCTACGAGCAGTACTTC.